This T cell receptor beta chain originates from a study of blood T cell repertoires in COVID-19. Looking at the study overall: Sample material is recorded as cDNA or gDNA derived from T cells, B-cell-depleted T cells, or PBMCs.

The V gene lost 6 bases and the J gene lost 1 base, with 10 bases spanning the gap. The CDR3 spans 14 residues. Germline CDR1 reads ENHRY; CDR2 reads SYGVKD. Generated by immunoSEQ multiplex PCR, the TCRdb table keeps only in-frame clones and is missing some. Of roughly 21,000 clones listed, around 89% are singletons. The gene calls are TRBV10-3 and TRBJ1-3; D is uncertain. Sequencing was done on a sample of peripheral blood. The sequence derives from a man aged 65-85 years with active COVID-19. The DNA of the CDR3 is TGTGCCATCAGAACCGACATGTCTGGAAACACCATATATTTT. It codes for CAIRTDMSGNTIYF.